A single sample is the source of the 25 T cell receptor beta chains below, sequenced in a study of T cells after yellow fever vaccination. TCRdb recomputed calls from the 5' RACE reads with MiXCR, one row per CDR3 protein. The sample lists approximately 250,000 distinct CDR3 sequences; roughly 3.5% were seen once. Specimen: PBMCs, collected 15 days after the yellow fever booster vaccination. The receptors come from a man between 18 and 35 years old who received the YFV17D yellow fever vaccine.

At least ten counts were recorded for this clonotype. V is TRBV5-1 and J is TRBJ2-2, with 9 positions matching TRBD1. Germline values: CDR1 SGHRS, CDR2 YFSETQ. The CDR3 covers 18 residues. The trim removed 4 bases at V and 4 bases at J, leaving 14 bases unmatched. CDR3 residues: CASSRFDRDRASTGELFF. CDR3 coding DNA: TGCGCCAGCAGCCGTTTCGACCGGGACAGGGCTAGCACCGGGGAGCTGTTTTTT. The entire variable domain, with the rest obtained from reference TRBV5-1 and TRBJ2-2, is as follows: KAGVTQTPRYLIKTRGQQVTLSCSPISGHRSVSWYQQTPGQGLQFLFEYFSETQRNKGNFPGRFSGRQFSNSRSEMNVSTLELGDSALYLCASSRFDRDRASTGELFFGEGSRLTVL.

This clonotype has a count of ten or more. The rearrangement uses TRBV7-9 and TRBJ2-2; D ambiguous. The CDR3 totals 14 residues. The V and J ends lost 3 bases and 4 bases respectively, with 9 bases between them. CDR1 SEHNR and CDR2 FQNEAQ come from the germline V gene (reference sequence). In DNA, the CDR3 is TGTGCCAGCAGCTTGGAAGGGTCCACCGGGGAGCTGTTTTTT. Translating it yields CASSLEGSTGELFF. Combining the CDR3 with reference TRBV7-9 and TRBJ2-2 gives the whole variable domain DTGVSQNPRHKITKRGQNVTFRCDPISEHNRLYWYRQTLGQGPEFLTYFQNEAQLEKSRLLSDRFSAERPKGSFSTLEIQRTEQGDSAMYLCASSLEGSTGELFFGEGSRLTVL.

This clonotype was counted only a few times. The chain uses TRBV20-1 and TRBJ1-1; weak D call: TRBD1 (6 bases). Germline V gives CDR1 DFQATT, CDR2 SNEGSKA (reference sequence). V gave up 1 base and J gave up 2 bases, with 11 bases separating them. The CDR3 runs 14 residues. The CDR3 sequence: CSARASTGNTEAFF. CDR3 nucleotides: TGCAGTGCTAGAGCTTCGACAGGTAACACTGAAGCTTTCTTT.

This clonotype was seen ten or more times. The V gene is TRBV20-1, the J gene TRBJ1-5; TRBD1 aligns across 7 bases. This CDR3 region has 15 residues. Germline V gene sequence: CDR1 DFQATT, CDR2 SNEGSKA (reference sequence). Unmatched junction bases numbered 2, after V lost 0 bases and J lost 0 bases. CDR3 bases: TGCAGTGCTAGAGACAGGGGGTTTAGCAATCAGCCCCAGCATTTT. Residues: CSARDRGFSNQPQHF.

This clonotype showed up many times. The CDR3 sequence is CASSLALGQGNTEAFF. DNA for the CDR3: TGCGCCAGCAGCTTGGCTCTGGGACAGGGGAACACTGAAGCTTTCTTT. The chain couples TRBV5-1 to TRBJ1-1; 9 bases fit TRBD1. This CDR3 has 16 residues. V was clipped by 0 bases and J by 1 base; unmatched bases: 4. The germline V gene has CDR1 SGHRS and CDR2 YFSETQ.

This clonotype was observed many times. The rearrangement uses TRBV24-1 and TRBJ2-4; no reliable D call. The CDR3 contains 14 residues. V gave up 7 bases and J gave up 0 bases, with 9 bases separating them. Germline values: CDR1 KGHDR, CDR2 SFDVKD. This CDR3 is CATRKSLAKNIQYF. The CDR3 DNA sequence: TGTGCCACCAGGAAATCTCTAGCCAAAAACATTCAGTACTTC.

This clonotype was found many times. DNA of the CDR3: TGCGCCAGCAGCCAAGTCCCAAACCGGGCAGATGCTAACTATGGCTACACCTTC. This gives the protein CASSQVPNRADANYGYTF. The J gene is TRBJ1-2, the V gene TRBV4-1; D is unclear. Trimming left V 1 base short and J 0 bases short, with 18 bases between. This CDR3 is built from 18 residues. Germline V lookup: CDR1 MGHRA, CDR2 YSYEKL.

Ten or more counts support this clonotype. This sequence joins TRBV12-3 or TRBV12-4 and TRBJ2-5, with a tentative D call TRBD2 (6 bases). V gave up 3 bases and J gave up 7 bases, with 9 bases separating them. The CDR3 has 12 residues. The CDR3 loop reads CASSFPGGTQYF. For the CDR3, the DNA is TGTGCCAGCAGTTTCCCCGGGGGGACCCAGTACTTC.

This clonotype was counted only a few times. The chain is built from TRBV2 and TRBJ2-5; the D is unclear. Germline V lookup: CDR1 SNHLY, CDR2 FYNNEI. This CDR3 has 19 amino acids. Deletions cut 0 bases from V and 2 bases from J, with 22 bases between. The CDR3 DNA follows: TGTGCCAGCAGTGAAGCGTGGTCCGAACAGTCGAACTATCAAGAGACCCAGTACTTC. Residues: CASSEAWSEQSNYQETQYF.

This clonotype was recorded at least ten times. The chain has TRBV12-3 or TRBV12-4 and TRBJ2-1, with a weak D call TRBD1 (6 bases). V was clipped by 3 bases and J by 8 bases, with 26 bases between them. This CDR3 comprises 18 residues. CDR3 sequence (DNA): TGTGCCAGCAGTTTCTCGTTTAATTGGGACACCAACACCGATGAGCAGTTCTTC. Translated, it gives CASSFSFNWDTNTDEQFF.

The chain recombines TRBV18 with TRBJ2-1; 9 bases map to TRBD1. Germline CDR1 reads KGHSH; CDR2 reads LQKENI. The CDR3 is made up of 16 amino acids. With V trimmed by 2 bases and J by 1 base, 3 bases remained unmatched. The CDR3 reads CASSPGTGTSYNEQFF. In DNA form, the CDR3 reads TGTGCCAGCTCACCAGGGACAGGGACATCCTACAATGAGCAGTTCTTC.

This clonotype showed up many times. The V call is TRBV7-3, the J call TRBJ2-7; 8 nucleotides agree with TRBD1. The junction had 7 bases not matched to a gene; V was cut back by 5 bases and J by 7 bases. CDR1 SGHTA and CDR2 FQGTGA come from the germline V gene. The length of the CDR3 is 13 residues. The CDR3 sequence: CASSPGQGLEQYV. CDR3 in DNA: TGTGCCAGCAGCCCAGGACAGGGATTGGAGCAGTACGTC.

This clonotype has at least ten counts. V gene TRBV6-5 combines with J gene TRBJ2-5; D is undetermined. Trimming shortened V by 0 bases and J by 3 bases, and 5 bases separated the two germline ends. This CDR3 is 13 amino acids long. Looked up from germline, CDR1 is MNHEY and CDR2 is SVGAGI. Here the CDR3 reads CASSYSKEETQYF. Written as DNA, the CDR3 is TGTGCCAGCAGTTACTCGAAGGAAGAGACCCAGTACTTC.

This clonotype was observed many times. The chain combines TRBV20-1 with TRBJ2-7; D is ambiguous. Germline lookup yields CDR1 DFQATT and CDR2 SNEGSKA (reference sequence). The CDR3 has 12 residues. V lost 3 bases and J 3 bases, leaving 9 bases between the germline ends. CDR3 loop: CSASLGIYEQYV. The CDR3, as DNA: TGCAGTGCTAGTTTGGGAATCTACGAGCAGTACGTC.

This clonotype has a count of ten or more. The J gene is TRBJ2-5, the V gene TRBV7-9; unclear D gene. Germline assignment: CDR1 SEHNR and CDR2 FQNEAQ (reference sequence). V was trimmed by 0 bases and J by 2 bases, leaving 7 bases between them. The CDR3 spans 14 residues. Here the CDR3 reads CASSLAFGQETQYF. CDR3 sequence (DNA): TGTGCCAGCAGCTTAGCTTTCGGGCAAGAGACCCAGTACTTC. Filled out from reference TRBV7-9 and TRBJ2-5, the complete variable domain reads DTGVSQNPRHKITKRGQNVTFRCDPISEHNRLYWYRQTLGQGPEFLTYFQNEAQLEKSRLLSDRFSAERPKGSFSTLEIQRTEQGDSAMYLCASSLAFGQETQYFGPGTRLLVL.

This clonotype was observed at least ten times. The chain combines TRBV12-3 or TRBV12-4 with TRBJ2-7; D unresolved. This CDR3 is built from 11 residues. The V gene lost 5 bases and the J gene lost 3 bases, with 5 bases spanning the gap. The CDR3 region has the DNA TGTGCCAGCAGTGCCGACTACGAGCAGTACTTC. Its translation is CASSADYEQYF.

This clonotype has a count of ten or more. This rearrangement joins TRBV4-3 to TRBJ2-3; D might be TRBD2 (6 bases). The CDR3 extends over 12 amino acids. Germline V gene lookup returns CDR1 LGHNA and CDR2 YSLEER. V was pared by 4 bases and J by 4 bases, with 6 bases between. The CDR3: CASSRGADTQYF. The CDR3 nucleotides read TGCGCCAGCAGCCGCGGGGCAGATACGCAGTATTTT.

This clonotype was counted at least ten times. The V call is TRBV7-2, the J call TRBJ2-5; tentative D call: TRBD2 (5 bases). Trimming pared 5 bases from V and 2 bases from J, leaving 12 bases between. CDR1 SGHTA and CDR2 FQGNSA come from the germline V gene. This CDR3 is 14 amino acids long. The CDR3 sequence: CASSLAGWQETQYF. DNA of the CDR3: TGTGCCAGCAGCCTGGCGGGCTGGCAAGAGACCCAGTACTTC.

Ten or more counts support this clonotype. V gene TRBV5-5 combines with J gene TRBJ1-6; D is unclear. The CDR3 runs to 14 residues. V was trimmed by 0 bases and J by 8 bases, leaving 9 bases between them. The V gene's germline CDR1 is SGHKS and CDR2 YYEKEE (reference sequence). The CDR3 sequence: CASSLDADYSPLHF. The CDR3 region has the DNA TGTGCCAGCAGCTTGGACGCGGATTATTCACCCCTCCACTTT.

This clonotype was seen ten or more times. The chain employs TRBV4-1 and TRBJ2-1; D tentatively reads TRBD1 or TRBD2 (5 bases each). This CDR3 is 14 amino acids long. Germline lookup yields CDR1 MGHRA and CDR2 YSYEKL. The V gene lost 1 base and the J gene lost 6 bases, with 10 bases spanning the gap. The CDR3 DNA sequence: TGCGCCAGCAGCCAAGGGGGGACCCCCAATGAGCAGTTCTTC. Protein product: CASSQGGTPNEQFF.

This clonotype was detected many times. CDR3 nucleotide sequence: TGTGCCATCAGTGAGTTTCTTGGATCGAACACCGGGGAGCTGTTTTTT. Translating it yields CAISEFLGSNTGELFF. The gene calls are TRBV10-3 and TRBJ2-2; D is uncertain. The germline V gene has CDR1 ENHRY and CDR2 SYGVKD. With 1 base removed from V and 0 bases from J, the gap between germline ends came to 9 bases. The CDR3 consists of 16 residues.

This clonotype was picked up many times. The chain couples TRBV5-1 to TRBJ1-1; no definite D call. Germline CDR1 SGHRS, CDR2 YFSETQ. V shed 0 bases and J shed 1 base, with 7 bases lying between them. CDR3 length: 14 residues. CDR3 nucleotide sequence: TGCGCCAGCAGCTTGGAGCCGTCGAACACTGAAGCTTTCTTT. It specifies CASSLEPSNTEAFF.

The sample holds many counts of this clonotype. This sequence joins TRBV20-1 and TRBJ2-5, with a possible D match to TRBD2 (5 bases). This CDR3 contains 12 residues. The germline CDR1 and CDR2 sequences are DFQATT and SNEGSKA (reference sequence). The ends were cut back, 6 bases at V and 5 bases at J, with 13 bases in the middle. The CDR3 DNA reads TGCAGTGCCCGCCTGCTAGCCGAGACCCAGTACTTC. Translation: CSARLLAETQYF.

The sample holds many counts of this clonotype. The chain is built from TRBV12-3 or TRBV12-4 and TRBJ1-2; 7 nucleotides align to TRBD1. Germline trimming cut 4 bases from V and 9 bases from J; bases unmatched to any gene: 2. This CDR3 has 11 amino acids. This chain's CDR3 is CASSWDSRYTF. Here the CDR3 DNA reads TGTGCCAGCAGTTGGGACAGCCGCTACACCTTC.

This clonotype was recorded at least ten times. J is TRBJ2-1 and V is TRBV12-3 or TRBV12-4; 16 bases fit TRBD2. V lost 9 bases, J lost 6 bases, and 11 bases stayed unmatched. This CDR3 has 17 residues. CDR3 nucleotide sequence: TGTGCCAGTCTGCCGGGACTAGCGGGGGGGGTAGGCAATGAGCAGTTCTTC. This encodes CASLPGLAGGVGNEQFF.